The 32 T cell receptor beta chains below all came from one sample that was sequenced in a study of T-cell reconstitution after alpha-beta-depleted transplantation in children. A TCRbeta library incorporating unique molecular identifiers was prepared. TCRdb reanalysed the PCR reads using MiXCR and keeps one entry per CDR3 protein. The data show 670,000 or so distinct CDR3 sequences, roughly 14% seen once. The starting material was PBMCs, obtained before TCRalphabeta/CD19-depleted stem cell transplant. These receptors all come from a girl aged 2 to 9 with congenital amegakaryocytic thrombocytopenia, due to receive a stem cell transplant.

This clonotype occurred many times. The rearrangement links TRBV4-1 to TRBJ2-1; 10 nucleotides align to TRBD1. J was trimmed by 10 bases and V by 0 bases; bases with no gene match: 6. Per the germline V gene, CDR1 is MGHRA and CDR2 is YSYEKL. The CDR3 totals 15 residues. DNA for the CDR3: TGCGCCAGCAGCCAAGAGGGACAGGGGAATAGGGAGCAGTTCTTC. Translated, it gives CASSQEGQGNREQFF.

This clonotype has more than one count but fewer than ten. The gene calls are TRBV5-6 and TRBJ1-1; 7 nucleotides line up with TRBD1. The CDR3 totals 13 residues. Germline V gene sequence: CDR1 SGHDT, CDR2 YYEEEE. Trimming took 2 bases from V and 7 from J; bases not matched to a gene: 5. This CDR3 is CASSLGGRYEAFF. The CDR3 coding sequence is TGTGCCAGCAGCTTAGGGGGCCGCTATGAAGCTTTCTTT.

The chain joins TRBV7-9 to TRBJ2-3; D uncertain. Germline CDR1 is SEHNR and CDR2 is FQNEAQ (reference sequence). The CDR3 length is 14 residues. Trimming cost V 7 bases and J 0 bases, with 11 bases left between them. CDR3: CASIDGVSTDTQYF. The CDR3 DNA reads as TGTGCCAGCATCGATGGGGTCAGCACAGATACGCAGTATTTT.

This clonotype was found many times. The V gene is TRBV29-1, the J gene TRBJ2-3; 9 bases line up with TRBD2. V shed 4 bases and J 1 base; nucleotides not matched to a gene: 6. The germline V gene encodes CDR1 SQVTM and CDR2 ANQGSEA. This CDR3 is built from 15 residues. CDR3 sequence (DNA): TGCAGCGTTGTCCCTAGCGGGATAGGCACAGATACGCAGTATTTT. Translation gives CSVVPSGIGTDTQYF.

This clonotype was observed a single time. The CDR3 DNA reads as TGTGCCTGGAGTATCCTCCGGGACAGGGGGATTCATGGCTACACCTTC. Residues: CAWSILRDRGIHGYTF. The V gene is TRBV30, the J gene TRBJ1-2, with 11 bases that match TRBD1. CDR3 size: 16 residues. Losses at the gene ends were 2 bases for V and 6 bases for J; bases not matched to a gene: 11. Looked up from germline, CDR1 is GTSNPN and CDR2 is SVGIG (reference sequence).

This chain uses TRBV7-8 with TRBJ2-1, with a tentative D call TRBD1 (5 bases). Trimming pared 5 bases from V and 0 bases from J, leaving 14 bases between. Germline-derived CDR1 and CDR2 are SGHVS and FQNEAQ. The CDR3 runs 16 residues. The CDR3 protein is CASSPRGFSSYNEQFF. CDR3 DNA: TGTGCCAGCAGCCCTAGGGGATTTAGCTCCTACAATGAGCAGTTCTTC.

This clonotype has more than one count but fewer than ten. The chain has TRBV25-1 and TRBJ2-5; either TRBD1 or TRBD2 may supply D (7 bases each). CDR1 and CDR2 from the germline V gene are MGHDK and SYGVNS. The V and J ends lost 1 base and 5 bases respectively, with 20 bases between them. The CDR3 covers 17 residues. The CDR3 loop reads CASSESRQGGSLETQYF. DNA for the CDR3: TGTGCCAGCAGTGAATCGCGACAGGGAGGGTCCCTGGAGACCCAGTACTTC.

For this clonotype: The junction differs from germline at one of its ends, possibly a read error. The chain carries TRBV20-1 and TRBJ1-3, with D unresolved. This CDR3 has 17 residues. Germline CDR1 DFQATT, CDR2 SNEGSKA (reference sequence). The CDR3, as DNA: TGCTGTGCTAGAGAACCATCCTGGGCCTCCTCTGGAAACACCATATATTTT. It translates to CCAREPSWASSGNTIYF.

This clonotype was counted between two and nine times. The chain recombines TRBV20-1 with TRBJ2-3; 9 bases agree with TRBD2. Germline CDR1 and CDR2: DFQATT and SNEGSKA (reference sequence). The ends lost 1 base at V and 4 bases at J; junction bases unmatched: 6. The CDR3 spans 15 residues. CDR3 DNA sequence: TGCAGTGCTAGAGGGGGGCTAGCGGGATCAGATACGCAGTATTTT. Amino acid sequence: CSARGGLAGSDTQYF.

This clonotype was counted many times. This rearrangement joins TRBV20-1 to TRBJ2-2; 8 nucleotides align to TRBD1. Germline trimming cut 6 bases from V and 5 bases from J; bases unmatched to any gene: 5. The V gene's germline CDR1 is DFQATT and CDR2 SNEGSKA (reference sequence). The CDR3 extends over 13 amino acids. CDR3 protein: CSARTGRTGELFF. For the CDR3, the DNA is TGCAGTGCCCGGACAGGGAGGACCGGGGAGCTGTTTTTT.

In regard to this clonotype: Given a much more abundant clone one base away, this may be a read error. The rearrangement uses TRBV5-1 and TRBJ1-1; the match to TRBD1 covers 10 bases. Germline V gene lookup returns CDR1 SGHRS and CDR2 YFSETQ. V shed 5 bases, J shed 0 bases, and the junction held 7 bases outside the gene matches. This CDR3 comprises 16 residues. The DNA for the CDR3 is TGCGCCAGCAGAACGGGACAGGGGACTATGAACACTGAAGCTTTCTTT. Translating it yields CASRTGQGTMNTEAFF.

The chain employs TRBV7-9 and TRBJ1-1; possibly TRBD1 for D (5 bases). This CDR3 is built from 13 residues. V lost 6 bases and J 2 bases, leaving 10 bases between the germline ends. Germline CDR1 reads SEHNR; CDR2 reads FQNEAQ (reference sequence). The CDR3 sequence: CASRKTVNTEAFF. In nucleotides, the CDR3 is TGTGCCAGCAGGAAGACAGTTAACACTGAAGCTTTCTTT.

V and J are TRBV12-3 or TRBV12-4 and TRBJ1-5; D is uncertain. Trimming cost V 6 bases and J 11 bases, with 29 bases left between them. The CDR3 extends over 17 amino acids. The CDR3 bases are TGTGCCAGCAGCAACCCAGGCTGGTCGACGGAGCTCTCTACCCAGCATTTT. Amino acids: CASSNPGWSTELSTQHF.

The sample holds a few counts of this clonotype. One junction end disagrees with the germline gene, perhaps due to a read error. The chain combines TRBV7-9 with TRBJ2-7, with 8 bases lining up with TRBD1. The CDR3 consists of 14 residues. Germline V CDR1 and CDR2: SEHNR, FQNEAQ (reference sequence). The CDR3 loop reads CASSLARTGPQLSF. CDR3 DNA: TGTGCCAGCAGCTTAGCGCGGACAGGGCCCCAACTCTCCTTC.

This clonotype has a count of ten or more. CDR3 amino acids: CASSLAGGPEQFF. CDR3 nucleotide sequence: TGCGCCAGCAGCTTGGCGGGAGGGCCAGAGCAGTTCTTC. The genes are TRBV5-1 and TRBJ2-1, with TRBD2 identical over 8 bases. V lost 0 bases and J lost 10; bases outside the gene matches: 3. CDR3 length equals 13 residues. The V gene's germline CDR1 is SGHRS and CDR2 YFSETQ.

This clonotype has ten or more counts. The CDR3 loop reads CASSGYDSSYNEQFF. CDR3 in DNA: TGTGCCAGCAGTGGGTACGACAGCTCCTACAATGAGCAGTTCTTC. The V call is TRBV2, the J call TRBJ2-1, with D tentatively TRBD1 (5 bases). CDR3 length: 15 amino acids. Germline V CDR1 and CDR2: SNHLY, FYNNEI. V lost 4 bases and J lost 0, with 10 bases in between. Looking up the rest from reference TRBV2 and TRBJ2-1 gives the full variable domain: EPEVTQTPSHQVTQMGQEVILRCVPISNHLYFYWYRQILGQKVEFLVSFYNNEISEKSEIFDDQFSVERPDGSNFTLKIRSTKLEDSAMYFCASSGYDSSYNEQFFGPGTRLTVL.

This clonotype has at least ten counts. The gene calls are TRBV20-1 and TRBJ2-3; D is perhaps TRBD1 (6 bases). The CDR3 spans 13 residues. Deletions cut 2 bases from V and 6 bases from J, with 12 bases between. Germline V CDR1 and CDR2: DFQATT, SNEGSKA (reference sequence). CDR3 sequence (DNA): TGCAGTGCTAGAAGAACAGGGCGGGATACGCAGTATTTT. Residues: CSARRTGRDTQYF.

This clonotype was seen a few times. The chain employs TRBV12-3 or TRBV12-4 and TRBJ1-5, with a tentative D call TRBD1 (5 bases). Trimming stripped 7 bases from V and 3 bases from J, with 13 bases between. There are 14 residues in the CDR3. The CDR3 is CASKDSLTNQPQHF. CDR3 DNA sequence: TGTGCCAGCAAAGACAGCCTTACCAATCAGCCCCAGCATTTT.

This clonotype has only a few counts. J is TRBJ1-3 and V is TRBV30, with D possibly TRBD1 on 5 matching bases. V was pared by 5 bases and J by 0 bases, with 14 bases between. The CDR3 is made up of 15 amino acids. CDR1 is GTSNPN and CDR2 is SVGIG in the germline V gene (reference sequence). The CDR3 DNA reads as TGTGCCTGGGCTGGAGACAGTTTCTCTGGAAACACCATATATTTT. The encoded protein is CAWAGDSFSGNTIYF.

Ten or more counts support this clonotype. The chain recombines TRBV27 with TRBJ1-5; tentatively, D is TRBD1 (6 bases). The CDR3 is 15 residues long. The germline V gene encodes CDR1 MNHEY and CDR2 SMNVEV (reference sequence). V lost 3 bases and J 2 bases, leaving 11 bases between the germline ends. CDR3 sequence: CASSLNRVGNQPQHF. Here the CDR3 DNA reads TGTGCCAGCAGTTTGAACAGGGTCGGCAATCAGCCCCAGCATTTT.

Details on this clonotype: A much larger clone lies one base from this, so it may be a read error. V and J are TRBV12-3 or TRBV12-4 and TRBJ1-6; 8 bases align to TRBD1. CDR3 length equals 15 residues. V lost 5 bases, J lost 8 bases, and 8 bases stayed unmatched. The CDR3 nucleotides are TGTGCCAGCAGTCCAGACAGGGGACGGGATTCACCCCTCCACTTT. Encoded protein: CASSPDRGRDSPLHF.

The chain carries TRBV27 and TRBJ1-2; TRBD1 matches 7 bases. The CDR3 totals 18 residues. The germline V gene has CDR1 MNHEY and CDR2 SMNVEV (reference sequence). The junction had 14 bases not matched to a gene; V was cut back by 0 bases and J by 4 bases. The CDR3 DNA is TGTGCCAGCAGTTTATCGGGATGGACAGGCCTGAACAGCTATGGCTACACCTTC. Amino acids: CASSLSGWTGLNSYGYTF.

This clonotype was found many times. CDR3 DNA: TGTGCCATCAGTGAGCTCGGACTCATACGCCGCCACTATAATTCACCCCTCCACTTT. This sequence encodes CAISELGLIRRHYNSPLHF. V and J are TRBV10-3 and TRBJ1-6, with unresolved D. The CDR3 covers 19 residues. Trimming left V 2 bases short and J 3 bases short, with 20 bases between. CDR1 is ENHRY, CDR2 SYGVKD, per germline.

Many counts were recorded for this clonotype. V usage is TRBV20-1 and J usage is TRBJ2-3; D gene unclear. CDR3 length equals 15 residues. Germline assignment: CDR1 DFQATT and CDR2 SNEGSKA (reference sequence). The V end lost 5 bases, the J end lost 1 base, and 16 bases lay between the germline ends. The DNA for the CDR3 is TGCAGTGCTTGGGAAAATAACGCCCGCACAGATACGCAGTATTTT. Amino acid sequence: CSAWENNARTDTQYF.

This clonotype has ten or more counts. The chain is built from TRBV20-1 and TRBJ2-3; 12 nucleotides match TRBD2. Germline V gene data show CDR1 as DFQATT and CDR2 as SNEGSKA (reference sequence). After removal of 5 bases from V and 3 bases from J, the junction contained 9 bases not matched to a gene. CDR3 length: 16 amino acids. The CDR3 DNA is TGCAGTGCTCCGGCGACTAGCGGGGGTTGGACAGATACGCAGTATTTT. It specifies CSAPATSGGWTDTQYF.

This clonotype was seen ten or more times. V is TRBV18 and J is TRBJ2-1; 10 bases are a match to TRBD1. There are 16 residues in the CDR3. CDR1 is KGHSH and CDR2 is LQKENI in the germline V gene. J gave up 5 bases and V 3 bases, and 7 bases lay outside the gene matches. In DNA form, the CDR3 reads TGTGCCAGCTCACCCTGGGACAGGGGAATTCACAATGAGCAGTTCTTC. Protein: CASSPWDRGIHNEQFF.

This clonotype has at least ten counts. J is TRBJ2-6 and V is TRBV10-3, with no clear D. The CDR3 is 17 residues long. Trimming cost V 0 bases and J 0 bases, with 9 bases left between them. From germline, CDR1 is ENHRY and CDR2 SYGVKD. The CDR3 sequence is CAISESVSRSGANVLTF. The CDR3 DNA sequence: TGTGCCATCAGTGAGTCAGTCAGCCGCTCTGGGGCCAACGTCCTGACTTTC.

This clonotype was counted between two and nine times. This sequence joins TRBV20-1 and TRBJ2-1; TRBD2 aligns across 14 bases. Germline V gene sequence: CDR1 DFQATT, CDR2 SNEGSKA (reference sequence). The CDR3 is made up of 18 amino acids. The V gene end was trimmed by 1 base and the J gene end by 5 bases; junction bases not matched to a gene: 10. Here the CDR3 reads CSARAPVTTSGRDNEQFF. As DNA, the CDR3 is TGCAGTGCTAGAGCCCCTGTGACGACTAGCGGGAGGGACAATGAGCAGTTCTTC.

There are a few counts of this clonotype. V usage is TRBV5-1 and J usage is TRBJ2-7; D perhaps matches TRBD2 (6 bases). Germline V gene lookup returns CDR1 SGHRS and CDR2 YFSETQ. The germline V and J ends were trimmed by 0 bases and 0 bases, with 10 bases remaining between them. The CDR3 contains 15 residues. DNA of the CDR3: TGCGCCAGCAGCTTGGCTACCGGGGGCTCCTACGAGCAGTACTTC. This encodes CASSLATGGSYEQYF.

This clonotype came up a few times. CDR3 in amino acids: CATSDSRGRTGELFF. The CDR3 DNA sequence: TGTGCCACCAGTGATTCGAGGGGAAGAACCGGGGAGCTGTTTTTT. The V and J genes are TRBV24-1 and TRBJ2-2; D possibly matches TRBD1 or TRBD2 (5 bases each). Trimming shortened V by 2 bases and J by 5 bases, and 11 bases separated the two germline ends. In germline, CDR1 is KGHDR, CDR2 SFDVKD. The CDR3 length is 15 residues.

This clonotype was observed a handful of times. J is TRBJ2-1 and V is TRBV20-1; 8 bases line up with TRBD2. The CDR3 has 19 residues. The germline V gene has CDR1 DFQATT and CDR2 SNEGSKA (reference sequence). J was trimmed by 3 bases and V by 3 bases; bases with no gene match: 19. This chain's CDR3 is CSASLGAGVRGAYYNEQFF. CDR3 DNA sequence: TGCAGTGCTAGCTTAGGAGCGGGAGTTCGGGGGGCCTACTACAATGAGCAGTTCTTC.

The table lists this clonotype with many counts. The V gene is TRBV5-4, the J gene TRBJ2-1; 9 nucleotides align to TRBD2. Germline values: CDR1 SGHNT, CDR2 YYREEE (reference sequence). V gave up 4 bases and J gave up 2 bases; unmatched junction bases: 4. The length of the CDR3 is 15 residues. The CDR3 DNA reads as TGTGCCAGCAGCCGTAGCGGGAGCGCCTACAATGAGCAGTTCTTC. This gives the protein CASSRSGSAYNEQFF.